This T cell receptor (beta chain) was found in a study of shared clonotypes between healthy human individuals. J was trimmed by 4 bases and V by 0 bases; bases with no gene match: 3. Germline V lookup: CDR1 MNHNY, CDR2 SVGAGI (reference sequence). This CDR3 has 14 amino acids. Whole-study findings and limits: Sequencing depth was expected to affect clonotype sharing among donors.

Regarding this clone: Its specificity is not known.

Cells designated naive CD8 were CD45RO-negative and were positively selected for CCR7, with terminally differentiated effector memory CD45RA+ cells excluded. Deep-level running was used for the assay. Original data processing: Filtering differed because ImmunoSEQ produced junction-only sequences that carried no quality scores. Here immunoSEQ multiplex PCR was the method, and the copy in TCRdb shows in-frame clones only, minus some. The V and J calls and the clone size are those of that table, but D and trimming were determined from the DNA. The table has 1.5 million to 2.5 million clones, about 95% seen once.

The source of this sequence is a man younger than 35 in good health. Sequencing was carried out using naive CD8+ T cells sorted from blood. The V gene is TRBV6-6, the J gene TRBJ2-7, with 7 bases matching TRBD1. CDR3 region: CASSYSTRGYEQYF. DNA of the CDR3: TGTGCCAGCAGTTACTCGACCAGGGGGTACGAGCAGTACTTC.